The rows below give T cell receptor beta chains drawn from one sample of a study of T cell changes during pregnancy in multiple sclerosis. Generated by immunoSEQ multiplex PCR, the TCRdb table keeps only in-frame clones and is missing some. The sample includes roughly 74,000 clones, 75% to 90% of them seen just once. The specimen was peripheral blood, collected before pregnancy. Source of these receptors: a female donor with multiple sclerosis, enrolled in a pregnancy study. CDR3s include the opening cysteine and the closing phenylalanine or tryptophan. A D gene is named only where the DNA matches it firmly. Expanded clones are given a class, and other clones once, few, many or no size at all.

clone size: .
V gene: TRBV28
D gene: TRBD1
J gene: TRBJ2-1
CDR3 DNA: TGTGCCAGCAGGGACAGGAGCTCCTACAATGAGCAGTTCTTC
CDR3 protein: CASRDRSSYNEQFF

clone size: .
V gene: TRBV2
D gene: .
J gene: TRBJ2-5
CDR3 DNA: TGTGCCAGCAGTGAACTGTCGGGGAGAGGAGAGACCCAGTACTTC
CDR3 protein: CASSELSGRGETQYF

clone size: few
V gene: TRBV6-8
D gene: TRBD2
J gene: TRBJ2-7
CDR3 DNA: TGTGCCAGCCGCGGTCGCGGGAGCTACGAGCAGTACTTC
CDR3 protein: CASRGRGSYEQYF

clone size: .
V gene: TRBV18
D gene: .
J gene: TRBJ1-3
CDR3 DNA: TGTGCCAGCTCACCTCAGACACCCCTCAACTCTGGAAACACCATATATTTT
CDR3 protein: CASSPQTPLNSGNTIYF

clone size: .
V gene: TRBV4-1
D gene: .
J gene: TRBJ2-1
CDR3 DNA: TGCGCCAGCAGCCAAGATTCGAGGCCTGAGCAGTTCTTC
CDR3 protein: CASSQDSRPEQFF

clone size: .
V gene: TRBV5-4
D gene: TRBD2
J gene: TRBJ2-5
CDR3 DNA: TGTGCCAGCAGCTGGGGGGCGGGGGGCAATCAAGAGACCCAGTACTTC
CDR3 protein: CASSWGAGGNQETQYF

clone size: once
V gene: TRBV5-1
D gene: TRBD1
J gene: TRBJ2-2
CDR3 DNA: TGCGCCAGCAGCCATACGACAGGGCCAACGAACACCGGGGAGCTGTTTTTT
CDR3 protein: CASSHTTGPTNTGELFF

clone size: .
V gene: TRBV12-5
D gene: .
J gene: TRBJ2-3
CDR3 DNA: TGTGCTACAGGCCGGTTCACAGATACGCAGTATTTT
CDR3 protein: CATGRFTDTQYF

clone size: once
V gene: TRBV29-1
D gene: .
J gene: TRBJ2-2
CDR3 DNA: TGCAGCGGATCTATGACCGGGGAGCTGTTTTTT
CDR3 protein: CSGSMTGELFF

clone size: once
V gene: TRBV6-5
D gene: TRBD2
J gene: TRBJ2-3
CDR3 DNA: TGTGCCAGCAGTTACAGGATGAGCGGGAGTATAGATACGCAGTATTTT
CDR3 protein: CASSYRMSGSIDTQYF

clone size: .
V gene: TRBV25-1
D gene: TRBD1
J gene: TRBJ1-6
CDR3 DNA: TGTGTCGACAGGGGGGGTTCACCCCTCCACTTT
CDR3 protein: CVDRGGSPLHF

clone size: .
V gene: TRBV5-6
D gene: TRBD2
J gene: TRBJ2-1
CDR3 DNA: TGTGCCAGCAGCTCCGACTGGGAGGGCAATGAGCAGTTCTTC
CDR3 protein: CASSSDWEGNEQFF

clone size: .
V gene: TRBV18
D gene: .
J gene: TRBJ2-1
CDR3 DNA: TGTGCCAGCTCACCACTAGCTACCCCGTCCAATGAGCAGTTCTTC
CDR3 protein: CASSPLATPSNEQFF

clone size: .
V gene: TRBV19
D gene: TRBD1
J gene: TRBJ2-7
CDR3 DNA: TGTGCCAGCTCCACCTCCGGGACAGGGGGTGAGCAGTACTTC
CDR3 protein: CASSTSGTGGEQYF

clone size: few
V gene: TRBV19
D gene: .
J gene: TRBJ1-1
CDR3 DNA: TGTGCCAGTAGTACTTCCTCCGAAGCTTTCTTT
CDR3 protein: CASSTSSEAFF

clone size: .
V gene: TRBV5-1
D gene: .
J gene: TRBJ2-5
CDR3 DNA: TGCGCCAGCAGCCCGGGAGGGCAGGGGGGAGAGACCCAGTACTTC
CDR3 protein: CASSPGGQGGETQYF

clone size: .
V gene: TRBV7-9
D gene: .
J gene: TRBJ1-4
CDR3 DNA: TGTGCCAGCAGCTTAAAGGAGTGGAATGAAAAACTGTTTTTT
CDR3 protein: CASSLKEWNEKLFF

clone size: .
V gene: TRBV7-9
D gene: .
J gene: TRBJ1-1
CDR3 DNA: TGTGCCAGCAGCTTAGGTTTCAGGGACACTGAAGCTTTCTTT
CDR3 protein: CASSLGFRDTEAFF

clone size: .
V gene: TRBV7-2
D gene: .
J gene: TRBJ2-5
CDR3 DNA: TGTGCCAGCAGCCGAAATCTAGGAGAAGAGACCCAGTACTTC
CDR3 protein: CASSRNLGEETQYF

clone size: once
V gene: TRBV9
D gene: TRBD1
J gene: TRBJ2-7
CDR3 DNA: TGTGCCAGCAGCGAAACCTGGACAGGGAGGCAGTACTTC
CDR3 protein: CASSETWTGRQYF

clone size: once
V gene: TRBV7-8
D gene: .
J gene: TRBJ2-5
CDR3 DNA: TGTGCCAGCACCGATCTACAAGAGACCCAGTACTTC
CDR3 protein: CASTDLQETQYF

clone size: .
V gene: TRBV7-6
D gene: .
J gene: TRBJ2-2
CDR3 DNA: TGTGCCAGCAGCTTAACGCGGAACACCGGGGAGCTGTTTTTT
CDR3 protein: CASSLTRNTGELFF

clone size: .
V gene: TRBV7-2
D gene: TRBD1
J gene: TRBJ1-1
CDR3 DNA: TGTGCCAGCAGCTCGTTATCCGGGACAGGGGTGAACACTGAAGCTTTCTTT
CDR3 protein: CASSSLSGTGVNTEAFF

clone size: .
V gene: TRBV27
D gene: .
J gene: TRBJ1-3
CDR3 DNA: TGTGCCAGCAGACCATTAGCAGCTGGAAACACCATATATTTT
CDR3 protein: CASRPLAAGNTIYF

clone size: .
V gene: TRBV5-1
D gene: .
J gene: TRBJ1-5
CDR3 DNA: TGCGCCAGCAGCTTGGATGGGGGACTCGGGCAGCCCCAGCATTTT
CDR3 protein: CASSLDGGLGQPQHF

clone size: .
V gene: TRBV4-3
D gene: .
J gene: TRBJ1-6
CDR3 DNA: TGCGCCAGCAGCCAAGACGGACAGAGCAATTCACCCCTCCACTTT
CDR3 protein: CASSQDGQSNSPLHF

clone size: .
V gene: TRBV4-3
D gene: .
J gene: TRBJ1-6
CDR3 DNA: TGCGCCAGCAGCCAAGATACGGCAGGGATGCCACCCCTCCACTTT
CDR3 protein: CASSQDTAGMPPLHF

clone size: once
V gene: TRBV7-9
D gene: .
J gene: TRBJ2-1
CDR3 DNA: TGTGCCAGCAGGTTTACAGGGTTAGGTGAGCAGTTCTTC
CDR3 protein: CASRFTGLGEQFF

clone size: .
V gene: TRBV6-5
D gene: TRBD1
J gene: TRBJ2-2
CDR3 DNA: TGTGCCAGCAGGTCACAGGGGTCGAGCACCGGGGAGCTGTTTTTT
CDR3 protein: CASRSQGSSTGELFF

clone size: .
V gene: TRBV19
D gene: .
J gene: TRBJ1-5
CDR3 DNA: TGTGCCAGTAGTAGGCCCGTGGCTACTAGACGGGGTGATCAGCCCCAGCATTTT
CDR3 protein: CASSRPVATRRGDQPQHF

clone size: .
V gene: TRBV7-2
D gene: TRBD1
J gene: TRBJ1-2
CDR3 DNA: TGTGCCAGCAGTTATCAGGGGGATGGCTACACCTTC
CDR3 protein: CASSYQGDGYTF